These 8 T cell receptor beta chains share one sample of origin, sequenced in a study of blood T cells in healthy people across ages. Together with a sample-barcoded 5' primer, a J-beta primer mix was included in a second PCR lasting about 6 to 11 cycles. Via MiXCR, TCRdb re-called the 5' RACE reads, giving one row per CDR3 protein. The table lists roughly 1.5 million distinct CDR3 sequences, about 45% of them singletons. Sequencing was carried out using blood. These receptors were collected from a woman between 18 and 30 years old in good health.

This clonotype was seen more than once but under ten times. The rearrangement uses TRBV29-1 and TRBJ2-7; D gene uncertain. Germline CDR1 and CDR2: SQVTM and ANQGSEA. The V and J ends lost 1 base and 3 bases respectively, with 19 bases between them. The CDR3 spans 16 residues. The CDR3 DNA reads TGCAGCGTTGAAGGCCCTGTAGGCGGAGCTAACTACGAGCAGTACTTC. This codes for CSVEGPVGGANYEQYF.

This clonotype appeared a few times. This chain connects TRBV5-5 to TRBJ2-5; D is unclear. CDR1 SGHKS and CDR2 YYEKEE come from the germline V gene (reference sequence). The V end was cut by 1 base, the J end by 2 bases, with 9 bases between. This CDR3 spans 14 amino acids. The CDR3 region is CASSLMTLQETQYF. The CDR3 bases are TGTGCCAGCAGCTTGATGACGCTACAAGAGACCCAGTACTTC.

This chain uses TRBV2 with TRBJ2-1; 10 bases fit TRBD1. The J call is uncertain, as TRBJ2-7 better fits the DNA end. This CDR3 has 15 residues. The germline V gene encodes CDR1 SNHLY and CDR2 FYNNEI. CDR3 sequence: CASRLTGGSYNEQYF. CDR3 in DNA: TGTGCCAGCCGTTTGACAGGGGGCTCCTACAATGAGCAGTACTTC.

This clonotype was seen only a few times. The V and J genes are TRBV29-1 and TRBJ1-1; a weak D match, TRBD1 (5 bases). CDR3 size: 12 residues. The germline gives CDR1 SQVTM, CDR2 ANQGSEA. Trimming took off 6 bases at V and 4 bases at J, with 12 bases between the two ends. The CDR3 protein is CSVGGFATEAFF. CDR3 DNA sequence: TGCAGCGTGGGGGGGTTCGCCACTGAAGCTTTCTTT.

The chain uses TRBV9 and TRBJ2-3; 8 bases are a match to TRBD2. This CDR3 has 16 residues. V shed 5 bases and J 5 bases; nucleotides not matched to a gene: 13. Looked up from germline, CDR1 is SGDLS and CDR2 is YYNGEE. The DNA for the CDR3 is TGTGCCAGCAGACCCACAGTGAGCGGGGGAAGAGATACGCAGTATTTT. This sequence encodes CASRPTVSGGRDTQYF. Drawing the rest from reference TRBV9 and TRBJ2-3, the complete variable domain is DSGVTQTPKHLITATGQRVTLRCSPRSGDLSVYWYQQSLDQGLQFLIQYYNGEERAKGNILERFSAQQFPDLHSELNLSSLELGDSALYFCASRPTVSGGRDTQYFGPGTRLTVL.

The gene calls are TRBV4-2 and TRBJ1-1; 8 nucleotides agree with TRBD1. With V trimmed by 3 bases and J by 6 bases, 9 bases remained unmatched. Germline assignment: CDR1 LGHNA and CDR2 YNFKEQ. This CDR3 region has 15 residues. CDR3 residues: CASSQPRTGTAEAFF. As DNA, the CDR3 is TGTGCCAGCAGCCAGCCACGGACAGGGACGGCTGAAGCTTTCTTT.

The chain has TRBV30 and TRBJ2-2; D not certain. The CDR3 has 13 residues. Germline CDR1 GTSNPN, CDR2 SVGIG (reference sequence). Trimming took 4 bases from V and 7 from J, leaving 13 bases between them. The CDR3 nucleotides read TGTGCCTGGACAAGATTGGGAAGCGGGGAGCTGTTTTTT. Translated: CAWTRLGSGELFF.

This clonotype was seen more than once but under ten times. The CDR3 nucleotides read TGCGCCAGCAGATCCAGGCCCTATAGCAATCAGCCCCAGCATTTT. Amino acid sequence: CASRSRPYSNQPQHF. The chain couples TRBV5-1 to TRBJ1-5; D is ambiguous. The CDR3 is 15 amino acids. The germline V and J ends were trimmed by 5 bases and 0 bases, with 12 bases remaining between them. Germline V gives CDR1 SGHRS, CDR2 YFSETQ. Together with reference TRBV5-1 and TRBJ1-5, the CDR3 gives the full variable domain: KAGVTQTPRYLIKTRGQQVTLSCSPISGHRSVSWYQQTPGQGLQFLFEYFSETQRNKGNFPGRFSGRQFSNSRSEMNVSTLELGDSALYLCASRSRPYSNQPQHFGDGTRLSIL.